The source of this T cell receptor (beta chain) is a study of spatial heterogeneity in lung cancer. Time point indicated: sample taken at primary tumor resection. Unsorted whole RNA from tumor, nontumor lung or frozen PBMC underwent sequencing. Around 68 TRACERx patients with early, untreated non-small cell lung cancer donated samples. TCR cDNA molecules were tagged individually, and each one carried a unique molecular identifier. TCRdb re-called the 5' RACE reads with MiXCR, one entry per CDR3 protein. The data hold approximately 90,000 distinct CDR3 sequences, with 7% to 9% observed a single time. The junction had 8 bases not matched to a gene; V was cut back by 6 bases and J by 5 bases. The CDR3 runs 14 residues. Germline loops: CDR1 DFQATT, CDR2 SNEGSKA (reference sequence).

The rearrangement uses TRBV20-1 and TRBJ2-3; TRBD2 agrees at 10 bases. This specimen was PBMCs, taken at surgery. The receptor's source is a male donor with early-stage non-small cell lung cancer. CDR3 amino acids: CSARGLAGVDTQYF. CDR3 nucleotides: TGCAGTGCCCGCGGCCTAGCGGGAGTAGATACGCAGTATTTT.